This entry is about one T cell receptor (beta chain). Its matching antigen is unknown. This record belongs to a study of T-cell memory formation after mild COVID-19. About the study: Each donor largely had its own TCR clusters. Overall study findings and caveats: CD8+ contracting clones occupied EMRA, while CD4+ ones occupied mainly CM and EM.

The germline V gene has CDR1 SGHTS and CDR2 YDEGEE. V dropped 7 bases and J dropped 6; count of bases not matched to a gene: 14. CDR3 length: 15 residues. 5'RACE, which relied on constant-segment primers, yielded TCR alpha and TCR beta cDNA libraries carrying sample barcodes and UMIs. In TCRdb, the 5' RACE reads were re-called with MiXCR into one record per CDR3 protein. Of about 200,000 distinct CDR3 sequences listed, around 19% were seen once; the top ten hold roughly 2.3%. The sequenced material came from PBMCs or a T cell subset sorted from them (not recorded which). This chain uses TRBV5-8 with TRBJ2-7; 9 bases align to TRBD2. The TCR comes from an adult woman who had mild COVID-19 (a few samples of this study predate the infection). Cell type and time point are not known. In DNA form, the CDR3 reads TGTGCCAGCGAATCTTCGGGACTAGCTTTATCCGAGCAGTACTTC. It encodes CASESSGLALSEQYF.